These T cell receptor beta chains were read from a single sample in a study of shared clonotypes between healthy human individuals. TCRdb's table, derived via immunoSEQ multiplex PCR, lists solely in-frame clones and lacks some. The sample has approximately 100,000 clones, more than 65% seen once. Sequencing was performed on memory CD8+ T cells sorted from blood. The origin of the receptors is a woman in her twenties or thirties in good health. Both conserved end residues are part of each CDR3. D genes are given only for firm matches. A clone size is listed for some rows: how often the clone was seen (once, few, many), or a class if it is expanded.

TRBV19,-,-,TRBJ2-6,CASRPSSGANVLTF,TGTGCCAGTAGGCCCTCCTCTGGGGCCAACGTCCTGACTTTC
TRBV10-2,-,TRBD1,TRBJ1-4,CASSEPRQGPSQKLFF,TGCGCCAGCAGTGAGCCAAGACAGGGGCCGAGCCAAAAACTGTTTTTT
TRBV14,-,-,TRBJ2-7,CASSHIRVGEQYF,TGTGCCAGCAGCCATATCCGGGTGGGCGAGCAGTACTTC
TRBV7-6,once,-,TRBJ2-5,CASSFELGTQETQYF,TGTGCCAGCAGCTTTGAACTAGGCACCCAAGAGACCCAGTACTTC
TRBV19,-,-,TRBJ2-2,CASSRASWTGELFF,TGTGCCAGTAGTAGGGCCTCGTGGACCGGGGAGCTGTTTTTT
TRBV5-4,-,-,TRBJ2-2,CASSLLGTGTGELFF,TGTGCCAGCAGCTTGTTGGGGACGGGCACCGGGGAGCTGTTTTTT
TRBV12-1,few,-,TRBJ1-1,CASSFGGGTEAFF,-
TRBV4-1,few,-,TRBJ2-2,CASSPVDAGELFF,TGCGCCAGCAGCCCAGTCGATGCCGGGGAGCTGTTTTTT
TRBV30,few,-,TRBJ1-2,CAESGHQGNYGYTF,TGTGCCGAAAGCGGTCACCAGGGGAACTATGGCTACACCTTC
TRBV9,-,TRBD2,TRBJ2-3,CASSLAGGTDTQYF,TGTGCCAGCAGCCTAGCGGGAGGGACAGATACGCAGTATTTT
TRBV4-2,-,TRBD1,TRBJ1-1,CASSHRDRVTEAFF,TGTGCCAGCAGCCACAGGGACAGGGTTACTGAAGCTTTCTTT
TRBV27,many,TRBD2,TRBJ2-3,CASHQLAGGPIDTQYF,TGTGCCAGCCACCAACTAGCGGGAGGGCCGATAGATACGCAGTATTTT
TRBV7-8,few,-,TRBJ2-7,CASSYLQPSFSSAYEQYF,TGTGCCAGCAGCTACCTTCAACCCTCATTTTCTAGCGCCTACGAGCAGTACTTC
TRBV6-4,many,-,TRBJ2-2,CASSDSLETGELFF,TGTGCCAGCAGTGACTCTTTGGAAACCGGGGAGCTGTTTTTT
TRBV7-8,-,TRBD1,TRBJ1-1,CASSTRDRAGVRDTEAFF,TGTGCCAGCAGCACTCGGGACAGGGCCGGGGTGAGGGACACTGAAGCTTTCTTT
TRBV6-5,-,-,TRBJ1-2,CASSQTTDYGYTF,TGTGCCAGCAGCCAGACGACAGACTATGGCTACACCTTC
TRBV5-4,-,TRBD2,TRBJ2-2,CASSFGTSGLLTGELFF,TGTGCCAGCAGTTTTGGGACTAGCGGGCTCCTCACCGGGGAGCTGTTTTTT
TRBV29-1,few,TRBD1,TRBJ1-5,CSVQGNVGQPQHF,TGCAGCGTACAGGGGAACGTCGGTCAGCCCCAGCATTTT
TRBV2,few,-,TRBJ2-7,CAGSLDDADLMGEQYF,TGTGCCGGATCTTTAGACGACGCGGACCTGATGGGGGAGCAGTACTTC
TRBV25-1,many,-,TRBJ1-3,CASSGAPPGKGNTIYF,TGTGCCAGCAGTGGGGCACCTCCAGGGAAAGGAAACACCATATATTTT
TRBV5-1,once,TRBD2,TRBJ2-1,CASSLEIGGRRDEQFF,TGCGCCAGCAGCTTGGAAATTGGCGGGAGACGGGATGAGCAGTTCTTC
TRBV16,-,TRBD1,TRBJ1-3,CASSPGTGARGNTIYF,TGTGCCAGCAGCCCCGGGACAGGGGCTAGGGGAAACACCATATATTTT
TRBV4-1,-,-,TRBJ1-1,CASSQVFGVGRHPLKNTEAFF,TGCGCCAGCAGCCAAGTCTTTGGCGTGGGGAGACACCCTTTAAAGAACACTGAAGCTTTCTTT
TRBV21-1,few,-,TRBJ1-2,CASVQVNGYTF,TGTGCCAGCGTCCAGGTAAATGGCTACACCTTC
TRBV7-6,-,-,TRBJ2-1,CASSPYFPGTPYNEQFF,TGTGCCAGCAGCCCCTACTTCCCGGGGACCCCCTACAATGAGCAGTTCTTC
TRBV11-2,-,-,TRBJ2-7,CASSLEPAYEQYF,TGTGCCAGCAGCTTAGAGCCGGCCTACGAGCAGTACTTC
TRBV25-1,-,-,TRBJ1-4,CASSEGQPNEKLFF,TGTGCCAGCAGTGAAGGGCAGCCTAATGAAAAACTGTTTTTT
TRBV7-9,few,-,TRBJ2-1,CASSLYRDEQFF,TGTGCCAGCAGCTTATACAGGGATGAGCAGTTCTTC
TRBV19,-,-,TRBJ1-1,CASSIQRNTEAFF,TGTGCCAGTAGTATTCAGAGGAACACTGAAGCTTTCTTT
TRBV4-1,-,TRBD2,TRBJ2-5,CASSPASGTSAETQYF,TGCGCCAGCAGCCCAGCCTCTGGGACTAGCGCAGAGACCCAGTACTTC
TRBV6-5,many,-,TRBJ2-4,CASSSQGGNIQYF,TGTGCCAGCAGTTCCCAGGGGGGTAACATTCAGTACTTC
TRBV6-5,-,TRBD2,TRBJ2-5,CASSYTGTREETQYF,TGTGCCAGCAGTTACACCGGGACTAGGGAAGAGACCCAGTACTTC
TRBV7-9,-,-,TRBJ2-7,CASSFGGGLRDEQYF,TGTGCCAGCAGCTTCGGTGGGGGCCTCCGTGACGAGCAGTACTTC
TRBV6-1,many,TRBD2,TRBJ2-7,CASQEGLAGGHEQYF,TGTGCCAGCCAAGAGGGACTAGCGGGAGGGCACGAGCAGTACTTC
TRBV5-4,few,-,TRBJ1-2,CASSLGQNYGYTF,TGTGCCAGCAGCCTTGGACAGAACTATGGCTACACCTTC
TRBV4-1,-,-,TRBJ2-3,CASSQEVVRVGTDTQYF,TGCGCCAGCAGCCAGGAGGTCGTGAGAGTAGGCACAGATACGCAGTATTTT
TRBV29-1,many,-,TRBJ2-6,CSVGSNMESSSGANVLTF,TGCAGCGTAGGCTCGAATATGGAGTCAAGCTCTGGGGCCAACGTCCTGACTTTC